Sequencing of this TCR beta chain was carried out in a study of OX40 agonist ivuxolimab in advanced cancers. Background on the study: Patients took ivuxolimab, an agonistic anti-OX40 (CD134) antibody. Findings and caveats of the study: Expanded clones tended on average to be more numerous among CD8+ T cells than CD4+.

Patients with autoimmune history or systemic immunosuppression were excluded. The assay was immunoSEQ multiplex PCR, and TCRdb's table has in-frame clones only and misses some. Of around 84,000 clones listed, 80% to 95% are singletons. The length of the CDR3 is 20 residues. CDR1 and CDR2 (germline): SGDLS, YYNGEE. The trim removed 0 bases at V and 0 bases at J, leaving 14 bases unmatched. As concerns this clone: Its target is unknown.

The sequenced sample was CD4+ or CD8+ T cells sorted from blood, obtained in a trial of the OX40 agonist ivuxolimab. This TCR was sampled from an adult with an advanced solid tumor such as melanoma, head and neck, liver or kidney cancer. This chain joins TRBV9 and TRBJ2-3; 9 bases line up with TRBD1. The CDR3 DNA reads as TGTGCCAGCAGCGTAGCTTTTGGTTTGAAGGACAGGGGTAGCACAGATACGCAGTATTTT. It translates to CASSVAFGLKDRGSTDTQYF. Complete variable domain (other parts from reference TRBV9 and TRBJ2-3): DSGVTQTPKHLITATGQRVTLRCSPRSGDLSVYWYQQSLDQGLQFLIQYYNGEERAKGNILERFSAQQFPDLHSELNLSSLELGDSALYFCASSVAFGLKDRGSTDTQYFGPGTRLTVL.